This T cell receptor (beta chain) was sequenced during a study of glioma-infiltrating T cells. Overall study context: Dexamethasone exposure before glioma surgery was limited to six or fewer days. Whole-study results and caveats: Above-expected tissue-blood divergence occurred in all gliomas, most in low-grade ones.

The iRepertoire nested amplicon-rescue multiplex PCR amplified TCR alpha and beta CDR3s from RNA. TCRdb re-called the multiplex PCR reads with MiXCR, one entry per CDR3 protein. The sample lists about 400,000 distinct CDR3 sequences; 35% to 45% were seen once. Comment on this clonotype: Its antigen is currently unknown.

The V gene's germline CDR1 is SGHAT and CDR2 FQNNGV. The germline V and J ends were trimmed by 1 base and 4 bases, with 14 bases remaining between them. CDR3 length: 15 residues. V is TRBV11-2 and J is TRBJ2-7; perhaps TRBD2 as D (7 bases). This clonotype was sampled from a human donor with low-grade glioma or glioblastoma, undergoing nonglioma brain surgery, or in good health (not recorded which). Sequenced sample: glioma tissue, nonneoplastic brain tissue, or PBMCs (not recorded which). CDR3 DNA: TGTGCCAGCAGCTTAGGGGCGGGGGCCTTTTACGAGCAGTACTTC. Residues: CASSLGAGAFYEQYF.